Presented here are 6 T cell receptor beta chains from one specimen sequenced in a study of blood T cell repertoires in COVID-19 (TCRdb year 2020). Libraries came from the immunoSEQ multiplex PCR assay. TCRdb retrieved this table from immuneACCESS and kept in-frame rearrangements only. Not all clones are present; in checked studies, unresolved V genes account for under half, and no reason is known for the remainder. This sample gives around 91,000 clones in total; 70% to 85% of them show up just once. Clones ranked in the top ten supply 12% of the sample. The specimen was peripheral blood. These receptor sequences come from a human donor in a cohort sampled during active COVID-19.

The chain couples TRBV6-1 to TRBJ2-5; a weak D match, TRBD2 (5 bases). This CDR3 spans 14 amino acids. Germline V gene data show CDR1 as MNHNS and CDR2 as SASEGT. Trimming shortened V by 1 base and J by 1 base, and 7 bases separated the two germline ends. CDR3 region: CASSEGRTQETQYF. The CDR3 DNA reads TGTGCCAGCAGTGAAGGGAGGACCCAAGAGACCCAGTACTTC.

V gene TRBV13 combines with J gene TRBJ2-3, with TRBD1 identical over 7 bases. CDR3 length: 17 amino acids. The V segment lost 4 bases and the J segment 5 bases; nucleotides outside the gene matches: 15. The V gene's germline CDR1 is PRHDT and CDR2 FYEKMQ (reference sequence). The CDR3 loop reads CASSWTPGAGGRDTQYF. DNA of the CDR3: TGTGCCAGCAGCTGGACCCCAGGGGCAGGGGGTCGAGATACGCAGTATTTT. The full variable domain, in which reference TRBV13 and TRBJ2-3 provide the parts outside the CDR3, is AAGVIQSPRHLIKEKRETATLKCYPIPRHDTVYWYQQGPGQDPQFLISFYEKMQSDKGSIPDRFSAQQFSDYHSELNMSSLELGDSALYFCASSWTPGAGGRDTQYFGPGTRLTVL.

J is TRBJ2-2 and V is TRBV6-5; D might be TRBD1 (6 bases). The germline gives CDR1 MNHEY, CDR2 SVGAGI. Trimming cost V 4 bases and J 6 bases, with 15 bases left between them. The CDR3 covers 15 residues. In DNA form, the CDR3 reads TGTGCCAGCAGTTCCCCGGCAGGGGTCCCCGGGGAGCTGTTTTTT. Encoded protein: CASSSPAGVPGELFF.

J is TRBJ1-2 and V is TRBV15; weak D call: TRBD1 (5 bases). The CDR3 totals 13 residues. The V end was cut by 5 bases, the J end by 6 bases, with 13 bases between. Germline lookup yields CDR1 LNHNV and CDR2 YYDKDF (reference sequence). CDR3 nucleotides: TGTGCCACCAGCCCCACAGGTTACGATGGCTACACCTTC. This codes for CATSPTGYDGYTF.

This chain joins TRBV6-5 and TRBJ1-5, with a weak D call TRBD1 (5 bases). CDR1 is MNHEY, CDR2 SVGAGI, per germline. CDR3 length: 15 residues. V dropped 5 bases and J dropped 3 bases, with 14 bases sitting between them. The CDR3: CASSPLSGINQPQHF. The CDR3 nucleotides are TGTGCCAGCAGTCCTCTCTCAGGGATCAATCAGCCCCAGCATTTT.

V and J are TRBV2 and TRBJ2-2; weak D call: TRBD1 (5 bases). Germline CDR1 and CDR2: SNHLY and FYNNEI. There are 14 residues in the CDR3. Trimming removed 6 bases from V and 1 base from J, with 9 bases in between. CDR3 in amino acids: CASRITGNTGELFF. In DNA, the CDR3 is TGTGCCAGCAGGATTACAGGGAACACCGGGGAGCTGTTTTTT. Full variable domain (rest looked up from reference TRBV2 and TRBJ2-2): EPEVTQTPSHQVTQMGQEVILRCVPISNHLYFYWYRQILGQKVEFLVSFYNNEISEKSEIFDDQFSVERPDGSNFTLKIRSTKLEDSAMYFCASRITGNTGELFFGEGSRLTVL.